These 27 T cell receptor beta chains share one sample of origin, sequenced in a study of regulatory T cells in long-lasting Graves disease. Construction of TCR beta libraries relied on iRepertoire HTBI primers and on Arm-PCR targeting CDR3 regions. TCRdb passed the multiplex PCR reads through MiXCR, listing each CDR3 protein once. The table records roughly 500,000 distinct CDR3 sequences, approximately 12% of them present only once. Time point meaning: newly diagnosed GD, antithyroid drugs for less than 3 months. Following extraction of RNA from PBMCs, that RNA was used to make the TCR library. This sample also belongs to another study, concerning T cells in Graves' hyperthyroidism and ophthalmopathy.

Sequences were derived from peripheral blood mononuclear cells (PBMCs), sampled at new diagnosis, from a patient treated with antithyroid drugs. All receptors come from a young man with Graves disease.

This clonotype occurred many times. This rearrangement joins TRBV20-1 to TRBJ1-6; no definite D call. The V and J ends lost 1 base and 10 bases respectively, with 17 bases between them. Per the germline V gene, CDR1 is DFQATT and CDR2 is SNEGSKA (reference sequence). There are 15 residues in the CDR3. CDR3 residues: CSARVPTGNGSPLHF. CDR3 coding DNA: TGCAGTGCTAGAGTGCCGACTGGGAACGGGTCACCCCTCCACTTT.

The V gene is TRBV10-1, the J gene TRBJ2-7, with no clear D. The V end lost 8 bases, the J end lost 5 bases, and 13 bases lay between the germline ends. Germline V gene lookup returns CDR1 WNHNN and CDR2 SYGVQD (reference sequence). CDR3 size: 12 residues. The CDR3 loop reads CASGDRLDEQYF. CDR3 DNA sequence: TGCGCCAGCGGCGACCGTCTCGACGAGCAGTACTTC.

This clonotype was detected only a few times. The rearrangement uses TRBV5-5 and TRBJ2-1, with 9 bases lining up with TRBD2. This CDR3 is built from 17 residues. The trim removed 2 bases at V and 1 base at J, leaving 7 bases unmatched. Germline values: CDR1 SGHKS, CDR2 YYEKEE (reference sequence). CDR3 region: CASSFLAGQLSYNEQFF. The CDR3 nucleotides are TGTGCCAGCAGCTTTCTAGCGGGACAGCTATCCTACAATGAGCAGTTCTTC. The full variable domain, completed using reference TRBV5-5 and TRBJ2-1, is DAGVTQSPTHLIKTRGQQVTLRCSPISGHKSVSWYQQVLGQGPQFIFQYYEKEERGRGNFPDRFSARQFPNYSSELNVNALLLGDSALYLCASSFLAGQLSYNEQFFGPGTRLTVL.

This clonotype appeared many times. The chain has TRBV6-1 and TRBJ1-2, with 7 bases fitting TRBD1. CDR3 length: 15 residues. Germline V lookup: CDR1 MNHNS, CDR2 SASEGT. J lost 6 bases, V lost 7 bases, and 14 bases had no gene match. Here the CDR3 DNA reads TGTGCCAGCACCGACGGGGACAGACCTAGAGATGGCTACACCTTC. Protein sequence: CASTDGDRPRDGYTF.

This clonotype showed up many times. Here the CDR3 reads CASTQFRGGPFSGANVLTF. Written as DNA, the CDR3 is TGTGCCAGCACCCAATTTCGTGGGGGCCCCTTCTCTGGGGCCAACGTCCTGACTTTC. The V and J genes are TRBV6-1 and TRBJ2-6; tentative D call: TRBD1 (6 bases). The CDR3 is 19 residues long. V dropped 7 bases and J dropped 0 bases, with 22 bases sitting between them. Per the germline V gene, CDR1 is MNHNS and CDR2 is SASEGT.

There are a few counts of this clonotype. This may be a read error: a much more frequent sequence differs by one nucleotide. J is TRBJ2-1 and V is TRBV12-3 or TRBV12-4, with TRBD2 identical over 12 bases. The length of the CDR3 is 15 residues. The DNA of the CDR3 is TGTGCCAGCAGTTTAGCAGCTAGCGGGAGGGCCTTTCAGCTCTTC. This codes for CASSLAASGRAFQLF.

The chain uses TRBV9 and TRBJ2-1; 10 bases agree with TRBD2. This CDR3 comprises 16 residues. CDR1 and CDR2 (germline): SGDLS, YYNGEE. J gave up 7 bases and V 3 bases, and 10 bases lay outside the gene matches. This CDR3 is CASSAFGTSAGNEQFF. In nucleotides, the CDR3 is TGTGCCAGCAGCGCCTTCGGGACTAGCGCAGGAAATGAGCAGTTCTTC.

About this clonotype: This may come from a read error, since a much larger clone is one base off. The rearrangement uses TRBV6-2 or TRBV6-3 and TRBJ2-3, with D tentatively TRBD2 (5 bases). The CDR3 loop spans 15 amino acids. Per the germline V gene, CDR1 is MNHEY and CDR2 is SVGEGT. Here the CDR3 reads CASSSSRVDTDTRYF. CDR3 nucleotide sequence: TGTGCCAGCAGTTCGTCGCGGGTAGACACAGATACGCGGTATTTT.

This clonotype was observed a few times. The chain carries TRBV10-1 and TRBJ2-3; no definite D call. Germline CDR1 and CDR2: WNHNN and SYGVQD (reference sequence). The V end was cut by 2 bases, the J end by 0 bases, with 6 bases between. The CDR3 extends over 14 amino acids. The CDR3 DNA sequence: TGCGCCAGCAGTGAGGGTCTGAGCACAGATACGCAGTATTTT. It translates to CASSEGLSTDTQYF.

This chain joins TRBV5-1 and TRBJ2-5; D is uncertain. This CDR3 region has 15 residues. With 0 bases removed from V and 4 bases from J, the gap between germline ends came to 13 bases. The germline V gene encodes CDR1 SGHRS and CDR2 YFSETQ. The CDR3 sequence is CASSLVTPARETQYF. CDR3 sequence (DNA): TGCGCCAGCAGCTTGGTTACCCCAGCCAGAGAGACCCAGTACTTC.

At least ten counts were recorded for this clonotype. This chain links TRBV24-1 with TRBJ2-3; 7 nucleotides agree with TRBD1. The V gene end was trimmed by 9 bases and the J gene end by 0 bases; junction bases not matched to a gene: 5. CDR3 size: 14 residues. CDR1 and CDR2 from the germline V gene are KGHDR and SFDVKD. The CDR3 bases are TGTGCCACCGGGACAGACACTAGCACAGATACGCAGTATTTT. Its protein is CATGTDTSTDTQYF.

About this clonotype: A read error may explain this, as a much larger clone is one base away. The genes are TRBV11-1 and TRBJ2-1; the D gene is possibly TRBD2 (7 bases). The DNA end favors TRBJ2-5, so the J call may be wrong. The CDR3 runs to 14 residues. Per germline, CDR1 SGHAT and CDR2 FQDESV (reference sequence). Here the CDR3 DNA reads TGTGCCAGCACTTTGCGGGGGCCCCAAGGGACCCAGTACTTC. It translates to CASTLRGPQGTQYF.

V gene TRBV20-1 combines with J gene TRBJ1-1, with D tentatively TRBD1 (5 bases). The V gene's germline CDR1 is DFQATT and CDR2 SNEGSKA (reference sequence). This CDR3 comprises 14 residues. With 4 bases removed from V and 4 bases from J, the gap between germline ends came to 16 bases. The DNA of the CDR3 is TGCAGTGCTATGGCCCTGTGGGGGGGCACTGAAGCTTTCTTT. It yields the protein CSAMALWGGTEAFF.

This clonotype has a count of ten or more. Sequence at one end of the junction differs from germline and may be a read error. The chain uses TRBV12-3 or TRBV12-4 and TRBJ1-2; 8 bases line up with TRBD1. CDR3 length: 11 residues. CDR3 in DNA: TGTGCCAGCAGCCTCGGACAGGGCAGGAACTTC. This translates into CASSLGQGRNF.

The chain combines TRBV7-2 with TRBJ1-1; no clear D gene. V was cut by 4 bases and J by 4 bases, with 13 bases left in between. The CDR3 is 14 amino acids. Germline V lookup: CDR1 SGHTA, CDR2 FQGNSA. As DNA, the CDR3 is TGTGCCAGCAGCTCTTCCATTGGGAGCACTGAAGCTTTCTTT. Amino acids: CASSSSIGSTEAFF.

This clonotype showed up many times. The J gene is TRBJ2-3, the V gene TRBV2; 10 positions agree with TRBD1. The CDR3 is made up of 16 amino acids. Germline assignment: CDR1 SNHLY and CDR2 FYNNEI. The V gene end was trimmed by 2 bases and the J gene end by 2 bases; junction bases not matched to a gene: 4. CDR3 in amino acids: CASSEWDRGVTDTQYF. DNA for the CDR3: TGTGCCAGCAGTGAATGGGACAGGGGAGTCACAGATACGCAGTATTTT.

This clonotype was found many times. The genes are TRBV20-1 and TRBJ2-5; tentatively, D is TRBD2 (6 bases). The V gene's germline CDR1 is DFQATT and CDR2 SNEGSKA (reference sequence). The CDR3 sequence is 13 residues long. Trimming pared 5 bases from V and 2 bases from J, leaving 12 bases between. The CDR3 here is CSAGVRGQETQYF. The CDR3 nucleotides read TGCAGTGCTGGGGTACGGGGGCAAGAGACCCAGTACTTC.

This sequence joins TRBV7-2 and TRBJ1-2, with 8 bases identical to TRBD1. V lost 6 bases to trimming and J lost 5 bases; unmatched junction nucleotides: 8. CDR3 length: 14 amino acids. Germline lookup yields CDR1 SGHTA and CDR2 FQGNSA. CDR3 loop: CASSSRQGTYGYTF. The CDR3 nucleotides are TGTGCCAGCAGTTCCAGACAGGGGACTTATGGCTACACCTTC.

CDR3 protein: CASSIELLRAGANVLTF. The CDR3 nucleotides are TGTGCCAGTAGTATTGAACTCCTGAGGGCAGGGGCCAACGTCCTGACTTTC. The chain couples TRBV19 to TRBJ2-6; weak D call: TRBD2 (5 bases). V was trimmed by 3 bases and J by 4 bases, leaving 16 bases between them. In germline, CDR1 is LNHDA, CDR2 SQIVND (reference sequence). CDR3 size: 17 residues.

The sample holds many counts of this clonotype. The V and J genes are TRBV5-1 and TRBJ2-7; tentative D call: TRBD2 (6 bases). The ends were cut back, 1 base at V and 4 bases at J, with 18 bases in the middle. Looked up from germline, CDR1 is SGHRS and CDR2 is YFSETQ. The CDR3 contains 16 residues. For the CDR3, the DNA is TGCGCCAGCAGCTTGTCCGCGGGGTCCCTGGCGTACGAGCAGTACTTC. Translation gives CASSLSAGSLAYEQYF.

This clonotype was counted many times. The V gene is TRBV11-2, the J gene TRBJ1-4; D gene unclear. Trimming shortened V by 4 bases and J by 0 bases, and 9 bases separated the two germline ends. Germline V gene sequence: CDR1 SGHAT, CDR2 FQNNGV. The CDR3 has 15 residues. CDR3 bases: TGTGCCAGCAGCTCGAGGATGTCAACTAATGAAAAACTGTTTTTT. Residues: CASSSRMSTNEKLFF. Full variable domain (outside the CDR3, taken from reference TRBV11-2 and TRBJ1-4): EAGVAQSPRYKIIEKRQSVAFWCNPISGHATLYWYQQILGQGPKLLIQFQNNGVVDDSQLPKDRFSAERLKGVDSTLKIQPAKLEDSAVYLCASSSRMSTNEKLFFGSGTQLSVL.

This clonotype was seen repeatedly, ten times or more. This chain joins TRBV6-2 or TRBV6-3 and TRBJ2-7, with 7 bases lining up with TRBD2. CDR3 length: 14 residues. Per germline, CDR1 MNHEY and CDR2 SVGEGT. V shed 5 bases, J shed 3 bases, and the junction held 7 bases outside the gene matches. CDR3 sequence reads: CASSDGLVDYEQYF. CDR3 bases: TGTGCCAGCAGTGACGGACTAGTCGACTACGAGCAGTACTTC.

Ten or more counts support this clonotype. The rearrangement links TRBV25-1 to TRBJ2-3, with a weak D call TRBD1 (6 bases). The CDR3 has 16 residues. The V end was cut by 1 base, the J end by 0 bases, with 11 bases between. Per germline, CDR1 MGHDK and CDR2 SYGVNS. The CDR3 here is CASSEFTGLSTDTQYF. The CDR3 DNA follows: TGTGCCAGCAGTGAATTTACAGGGTTGAGCACAGATACGCAGTATTTT. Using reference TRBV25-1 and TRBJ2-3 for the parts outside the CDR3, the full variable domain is EADIYQTPRYLVIGTGKKITLECSQTMGHDKMYWYQQDPGMELHLIHYSYGVNSTEKGDLSSESTVSRIRTEHFPLTLESARPSHTSQYLCASSEFTGLSTDTQYFGPGTRLTVL.

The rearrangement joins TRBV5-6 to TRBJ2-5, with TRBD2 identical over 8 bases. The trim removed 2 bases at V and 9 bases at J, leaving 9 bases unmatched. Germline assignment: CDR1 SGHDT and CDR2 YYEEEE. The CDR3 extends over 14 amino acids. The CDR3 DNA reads TGTGCCAGCAGCTTTCCCGGGACTAGAGATCCCCAGTACTTC. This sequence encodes CASSFPGTRDPQYF.

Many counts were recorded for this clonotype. CDR3 DNA: TGTGCCAGCAGCTTAGCGGGACAGGGCGACTACGAGCAGTACTTC. Translated: CASSLAGQGDYEQYF. V usage is TRBV7-8 and J usage is TRBJ2-7, with 9 bases identical to TRBD1. The CDR3 has 15 amino acids. Germline V gene data show CDR1 as SGHVS and CDR2 as FQNEAQ. With 0 bases clipped from V and 3 bases from J, the junction kept 3 bases outside the gene matches.

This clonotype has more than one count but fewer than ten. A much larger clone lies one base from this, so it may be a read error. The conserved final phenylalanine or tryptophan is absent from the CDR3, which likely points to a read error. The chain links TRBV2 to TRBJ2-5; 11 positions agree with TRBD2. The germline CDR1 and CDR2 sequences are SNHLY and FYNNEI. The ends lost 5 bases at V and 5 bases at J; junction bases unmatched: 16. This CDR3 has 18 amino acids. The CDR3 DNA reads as TGTGCCAGCAGTTACTCGATATTAGCGGGAGGGCGGTCGGAGACCCAGTACCTC. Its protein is CASSYSILAGGRSETQYL.

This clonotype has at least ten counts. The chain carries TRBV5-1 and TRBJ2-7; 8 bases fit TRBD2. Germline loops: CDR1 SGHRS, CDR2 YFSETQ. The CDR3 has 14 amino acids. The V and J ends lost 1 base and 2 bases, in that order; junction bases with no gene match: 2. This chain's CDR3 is CASSLPGGAYEQYF. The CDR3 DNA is TGCGCCAGCAGCTTGCCGGGAGGGGCCTACGAGCAGTACTTC. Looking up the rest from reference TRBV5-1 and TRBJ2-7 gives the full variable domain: KAGVTQTPRYLIKTRGQQVTLSCSPISGHRSVSWYQQTPGQGLQFLFEYFSETQRNKGNFPGRFSGRQFSNSRSEMNVSTLELGDSALYLCASSLPGGAYEQYFGPGTRLTVT.